This T cell receptor (beta chain) was recovered during a study of OX40 agonist ivuxolimab in advanced cancers. The study, taken as a whole, reports: Among the lowest peripheral clonal expansion occurred in 0.1-3.0 mg/kg partial responders. Blood T cells, both CD4+ and CD8+, expanded clonally by week 6 at 0.1 to 3.0 mg/kg.

This clone appeared a few times. Its specificity is not known. Using immunoSEQ multiplex PCR, the repertoire was profiled, and TCRdb retains in-frame clones only, with some absent. The profile covers 60,000 to 85,000 clones, with approximately 82% appearing a single time and around 6.7% taken by the ten largest. CDR3 length: 15 amino acids. The V gene end was trimmed by 5 bases and the J gene end by 6 bases; junction bases not matched to a gene: 12. CDR1 and CDR2 from the germline V gene are SNHLY and FYNNEI. The sequence derives from an adult with an advanced solid tumor such as melanoma, head and neck, liver or kidney cancer. This chain connects TRBV2 to TRBJ1-1; TRBD1 matches at 7 bases. The specimen was CD4+ or CD8+ T cells sorted from blood, collected in a trial of the OX40 agonist ivuxolimab. This chain's CDR3 is CASSQTGKDYAEAFF. The CDR3 DNA reads as TGTGCCAGCAGTCAGACAGGGAAAGATTACGCTGAAGCTTTCTTT.